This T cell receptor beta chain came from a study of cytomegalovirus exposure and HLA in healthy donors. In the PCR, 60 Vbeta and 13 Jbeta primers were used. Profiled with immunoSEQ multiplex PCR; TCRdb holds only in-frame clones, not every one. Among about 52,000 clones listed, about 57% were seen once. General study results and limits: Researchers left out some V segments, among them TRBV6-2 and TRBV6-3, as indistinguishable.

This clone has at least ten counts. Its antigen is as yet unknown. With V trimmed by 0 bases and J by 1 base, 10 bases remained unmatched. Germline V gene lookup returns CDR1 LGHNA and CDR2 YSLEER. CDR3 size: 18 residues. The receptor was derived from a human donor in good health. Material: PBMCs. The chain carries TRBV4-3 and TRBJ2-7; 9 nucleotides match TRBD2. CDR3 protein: CASSQDGPAGGFSYEQYF. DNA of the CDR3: TGCGCCAGCAGCCAAGACGGCCCAGCGGGGGGATTTTCCTACGAGCAGTACTTC.